This T cell receptor (beta chain) is drawn from a study of blood T cells in healthy people across ages. A few counts support this clonotype. Germline V lookup: CDR1 MNHEY, CDR2 SVGEGT. The CDR3 covers 17 residues. V lost 6 bases, J lost 3 bases, and 23 bases lay in between. A second about 6 to 12 cycle PCR used barcoded and J-beta primers. Using its own MiXCR run on the 5' RACE reads, TCRdb lists one record per CDR3 protein. This table holds about 720,000 distinct CDR3 sequences, roughly 20% found once. The sequenced sample was blood. The rearrangement joins TRBV6-2 or TRBV6-3 to TRBJ1-2; weak D call: TRBD1 (6 bases). The TCR sequence derives from a man aged 70-80 years in good health. This CDR3 is CASSTTGTQPSDYGYTF. The CDR3 nucleotides read TGTGCCAGCAGCACAACAGGGACCCAGCCCTCCGACTATGGCTACACCTTC.